Listed below are T cell receptor beta chains from one sample, sequenced in a study of blood T cells in healthy people across ages. Each CDR3 protein gets one entry after TCRdb re-called the 5' RACE reads with MiXCR. The data contain around 780,000 distinct CDR3 sequences, roughly 26% of them singletons. These data also featured in a second study, about T cells of mothers and their children.

The source material was blood. Every receptor here comes from a boy between 10 and 17 years old in good health. The conserved cysteine and the conserved F or W are not part of the CDR3 here. Each record gives: clone size, J gene, V gene, CDR3 protein. The size entry is marked missing in some rows and otherwise reads once, few, many or a size class.

clone_size: -; j_call: TRBJ2-5; v_call: TRBV7-4; cdr3_aa: ASSFAGQGA
clone_size: many; j_call: TRBJ1-1; v_call: TRBV5-1; cdr3_aa: ASSPDRGVSEAF
clone_size: -; j_call: TRBJ1-6; v_call: TRBV5-1; cdr3_aa: ASSLEGGAAYNSPLH
clone_size: -; j_call: TRBJ2-1; v_call: TRBV25-1; cdr3_aa: ASSEGIDPLSYNEQF
clone_size: -; j_call: TRBJ2-2; v_call: TRBV27; cdr3_aa: ASAHPTSGTYTTGELF
clone_size: few; j_call: TRBJ2-3; v_call: TRBV5-1; cdr3_aa: ASSTDGSGGAADTQY
clone_size: -; j_call: TRBJ2-3; v_call: TRBV9; cdr3_aa: ASSAGLAGGGDTQY
clone_size: -; j_call: TRBJ2-2; v_call: TRBV10-3; cdr3_aa: AISDEEIGELF
clone_size: -; j_call: TRBJ2-7; v_call: TRBV5-1; cdr3_aa: ASSLTAGSSYEQY
clone_size: -; j_call: -; v_call: TRBV29-1; cdr3_aa: SVEVGGSSYEQY